The subject of this entry is one TCR beta chain. Its matching antigen is unknown. These data belong to a study of cytomegalovirus exposure and HLA in healthy donors. The trim removed 2 bases at V and 7 bases at J, leaving 2 bases unmatched. The CDR3 has 14 amino acids. Per the germline V gene, CDR1 is MNHEY and CDR2 is SMNVEV (reference sequence). The PCR was carried out with 60 Vbeta primers and 13 Jbeta primers. Method: immunoSEQ multiplex PCR; TCRdb's copy keeps in-frame clones and lacks some. The sample records roughly 150,000 clones, about 80% being singletons. Study results and limitations: A prior analysis recorded that most TCR beta V segments were productive about 87% or about 30% of the time. An apparent linkage of common viral pathogens to several of the most significant clusters emerged in a later analysis. Association with HLA alleles at 0.05 false discovery rate was found for 16,951 TCR beta sequences in a later analysis.

The sequenced sample was PBMCs. The chain combines TRBV27 with TRBJ2-2; TRBD1 aligns across 9 bases. The origin of this receptor is a woman aged 45 to 65 in good health and CMV-seropositive. The CDR3 here is CASSLGDRVGELFF. The CDR3 DNA reads TGTGCCAGCAGTTTAGGGGACAGGGTCGGGGAGCTGTTTTTT.